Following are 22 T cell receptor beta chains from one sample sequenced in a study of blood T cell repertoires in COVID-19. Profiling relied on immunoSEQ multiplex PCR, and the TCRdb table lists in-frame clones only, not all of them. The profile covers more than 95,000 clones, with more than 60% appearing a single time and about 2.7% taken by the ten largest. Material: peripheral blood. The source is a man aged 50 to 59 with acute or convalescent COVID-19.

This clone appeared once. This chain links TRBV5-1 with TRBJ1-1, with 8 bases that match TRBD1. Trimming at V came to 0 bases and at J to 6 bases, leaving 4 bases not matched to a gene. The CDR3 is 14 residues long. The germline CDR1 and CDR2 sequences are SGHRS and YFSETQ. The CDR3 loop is CASSLDRGASEAFF. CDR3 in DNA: TGCGCCAGCAGCTTGGACAGGGGGGCATCTGAAGCTTTCTTT.

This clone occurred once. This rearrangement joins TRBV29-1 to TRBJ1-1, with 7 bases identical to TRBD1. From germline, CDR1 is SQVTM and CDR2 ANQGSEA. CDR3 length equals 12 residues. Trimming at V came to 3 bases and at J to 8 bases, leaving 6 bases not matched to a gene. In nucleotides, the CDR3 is TGCAGCGTTGAGGCTGACAGGGACGAAGCTTTCTTT. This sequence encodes CSVEADRDEAFF.

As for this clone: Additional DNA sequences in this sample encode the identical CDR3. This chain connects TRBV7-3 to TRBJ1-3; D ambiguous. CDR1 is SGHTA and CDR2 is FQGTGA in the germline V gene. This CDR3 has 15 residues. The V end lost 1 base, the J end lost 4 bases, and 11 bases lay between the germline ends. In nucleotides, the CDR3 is TGTGCCAGCAGCTTAAATATGGGTAGCGGAAACACCATATATTTT. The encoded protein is CASSLNMGSGNTIYF.

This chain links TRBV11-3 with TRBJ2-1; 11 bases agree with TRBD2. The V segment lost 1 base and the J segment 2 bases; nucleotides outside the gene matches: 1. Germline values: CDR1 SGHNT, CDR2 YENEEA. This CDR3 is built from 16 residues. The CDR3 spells CASSLGLAGTYNEQFF. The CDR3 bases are TGTGCCAGCAGCTTAGGACTAGCGGGGACCTACAATGAGCAGTTCTTC.

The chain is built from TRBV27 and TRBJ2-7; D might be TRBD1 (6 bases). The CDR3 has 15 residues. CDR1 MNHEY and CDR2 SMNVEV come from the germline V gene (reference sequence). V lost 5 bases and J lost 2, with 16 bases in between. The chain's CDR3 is CASSVNTGLTYEQYF. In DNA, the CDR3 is TGTGCCAGCAGTGTAAACACAGGGCTTACCTACGAGCAGTACTTC.

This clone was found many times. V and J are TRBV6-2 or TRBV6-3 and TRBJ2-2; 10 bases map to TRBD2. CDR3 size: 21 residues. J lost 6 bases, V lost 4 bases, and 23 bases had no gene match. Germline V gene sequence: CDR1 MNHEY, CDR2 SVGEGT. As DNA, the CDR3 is TGTGCCAGCAGTTCGATACCCTCTTTTAGCGGGAGGCGGTTGTTGGCCGGGGAGCTGTTTTTT. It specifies CASSSIPSFSGRRLLAGELFF.

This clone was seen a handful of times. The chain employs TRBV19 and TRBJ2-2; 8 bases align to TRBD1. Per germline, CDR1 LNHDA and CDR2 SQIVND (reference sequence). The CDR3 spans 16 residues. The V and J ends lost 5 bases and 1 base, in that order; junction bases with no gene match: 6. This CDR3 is CASSALQGGNTGELFF. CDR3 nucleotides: TGTGCCAGTAGTGCTCTACAGGGGGGGAACACCGGGGAGCTGTTTTTT.

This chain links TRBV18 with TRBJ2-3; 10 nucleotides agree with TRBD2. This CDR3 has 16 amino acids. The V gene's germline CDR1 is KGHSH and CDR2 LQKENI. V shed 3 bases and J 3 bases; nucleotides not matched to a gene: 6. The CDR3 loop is CASSPGAGGPTDTQYF. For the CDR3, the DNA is TGTGCCAGCTCACCGGGAGCGGGAGGGCCGACAGATACGCAGTATTTT.

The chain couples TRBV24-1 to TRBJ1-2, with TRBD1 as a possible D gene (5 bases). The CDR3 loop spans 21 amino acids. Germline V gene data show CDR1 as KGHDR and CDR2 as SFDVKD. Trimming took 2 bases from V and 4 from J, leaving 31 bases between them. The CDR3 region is CATSDSQIDSSPLWKVYGYTF. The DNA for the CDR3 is TGTGCCACCAGTGATTCGCAAATCGACAGTTCGCCCCTGTGGAAAGTCTATGGCTACACCTTC.

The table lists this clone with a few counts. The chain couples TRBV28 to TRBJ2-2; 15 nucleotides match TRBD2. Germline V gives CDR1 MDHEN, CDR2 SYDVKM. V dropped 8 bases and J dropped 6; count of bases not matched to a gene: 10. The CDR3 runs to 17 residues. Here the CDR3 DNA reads TGTGCCAGCGAGCCGGGACTAGCGGGAGGATCAGCCGGGGAGCTGTTTTTT. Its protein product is CASEPGLAGGSAGELFF.

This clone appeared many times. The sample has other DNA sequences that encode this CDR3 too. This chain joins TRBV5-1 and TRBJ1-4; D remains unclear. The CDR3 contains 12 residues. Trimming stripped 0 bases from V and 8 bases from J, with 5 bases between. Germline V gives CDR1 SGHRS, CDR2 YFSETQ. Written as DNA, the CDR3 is TGCGCCAGCAGCTTGGGAGGGGAAAAACTGTTTTTT. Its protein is CASSLGGEKLFF.

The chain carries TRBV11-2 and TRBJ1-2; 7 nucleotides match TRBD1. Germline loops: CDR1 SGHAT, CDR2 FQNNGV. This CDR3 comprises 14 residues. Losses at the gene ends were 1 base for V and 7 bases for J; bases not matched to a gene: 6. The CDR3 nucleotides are TGTGCCAGCAGCTTAGGACAGGGTGGTGGTGGCTACACCTTC. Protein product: CASSLGQGGGGYTF.

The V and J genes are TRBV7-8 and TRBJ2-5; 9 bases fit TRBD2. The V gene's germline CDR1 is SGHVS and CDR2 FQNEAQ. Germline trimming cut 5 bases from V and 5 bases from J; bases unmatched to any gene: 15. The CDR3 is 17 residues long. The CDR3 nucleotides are TGTGCCAGCAGCCTCTGGAGTAGCGGGGGTGTCTGGGAGACCCAGTACTTC. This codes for CASSLWSSGGVWETQYF.

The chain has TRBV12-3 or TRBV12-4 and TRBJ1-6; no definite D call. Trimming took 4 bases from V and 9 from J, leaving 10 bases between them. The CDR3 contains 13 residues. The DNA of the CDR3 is TGTGCCAGCAGTTCCCGCCCGGTTTCACCCCTCCACTTT. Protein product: CASSSRPVSPLHF.

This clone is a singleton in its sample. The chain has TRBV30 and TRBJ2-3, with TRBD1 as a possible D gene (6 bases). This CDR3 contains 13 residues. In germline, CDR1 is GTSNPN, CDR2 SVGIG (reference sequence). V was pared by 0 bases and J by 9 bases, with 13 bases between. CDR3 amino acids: CAWSVRGRDTQYF. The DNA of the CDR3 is TGTGCCTGGAGTGTCAGGGGCCGGGACACGCAGTATTTT.

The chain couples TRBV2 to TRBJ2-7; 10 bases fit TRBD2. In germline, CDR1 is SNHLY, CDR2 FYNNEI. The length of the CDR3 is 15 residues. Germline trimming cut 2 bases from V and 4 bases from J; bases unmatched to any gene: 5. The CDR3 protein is CASSEWPSGSYEQYF. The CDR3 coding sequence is TGTGCCAGCAGTGAATGGCCTAGCGGGAGTTACGAGCAGTACTTC.

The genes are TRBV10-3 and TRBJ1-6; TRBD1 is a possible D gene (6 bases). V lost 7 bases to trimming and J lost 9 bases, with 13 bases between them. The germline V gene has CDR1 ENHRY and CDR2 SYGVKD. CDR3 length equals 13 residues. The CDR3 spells CAITPGESSPLHF. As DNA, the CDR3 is TGTGCCATCACCCCAGGGGAAAGTTCACCCCTCCACTTT.

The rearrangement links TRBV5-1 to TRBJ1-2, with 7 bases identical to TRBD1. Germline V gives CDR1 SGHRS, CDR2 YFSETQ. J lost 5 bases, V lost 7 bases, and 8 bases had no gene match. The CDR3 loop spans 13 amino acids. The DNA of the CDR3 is TGCGCCAGCTCCCGGGACAGCCAGTATGGCTACACCTTC. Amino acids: CASSRDSQYGYTF. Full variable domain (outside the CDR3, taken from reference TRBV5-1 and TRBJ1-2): KAGVTQTPRYLIKTRGQQVTLSCSPISGHRSVSWYQQTPGQGLQFLFEYFSETQRNKGNFPGRFSGRQFSNSRSEMNVSTLELGDSALYLCASSRDSQYGYTFGSGTRLTVV.

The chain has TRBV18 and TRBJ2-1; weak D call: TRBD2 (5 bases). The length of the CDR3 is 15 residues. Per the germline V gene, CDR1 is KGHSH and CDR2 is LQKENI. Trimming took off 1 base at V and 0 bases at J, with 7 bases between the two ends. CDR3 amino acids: CASSPQRSSYNEQFF. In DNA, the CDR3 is TGTGCCAGCTCACCACAGCGGAGCTCCTACAATGAGCAGTTCTTC.

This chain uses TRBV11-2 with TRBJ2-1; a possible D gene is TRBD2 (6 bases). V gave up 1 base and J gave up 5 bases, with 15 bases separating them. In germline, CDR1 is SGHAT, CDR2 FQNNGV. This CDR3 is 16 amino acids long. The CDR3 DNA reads TGTGCCAGCAGCTTAGGGCGGAGCGGGCTGAACAATGAGCAGTTCTTC. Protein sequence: CASSLGRSGLNNEQFF.

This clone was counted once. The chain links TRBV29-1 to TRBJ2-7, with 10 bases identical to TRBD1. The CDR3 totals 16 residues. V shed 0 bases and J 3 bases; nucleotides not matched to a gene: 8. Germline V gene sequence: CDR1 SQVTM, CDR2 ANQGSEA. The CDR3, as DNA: TGCAGCGTTGAAGAACCGGGACAGGGGAACTACTACGAGCAGTACTTC. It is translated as CSVEEPGQGNYYEQYF.

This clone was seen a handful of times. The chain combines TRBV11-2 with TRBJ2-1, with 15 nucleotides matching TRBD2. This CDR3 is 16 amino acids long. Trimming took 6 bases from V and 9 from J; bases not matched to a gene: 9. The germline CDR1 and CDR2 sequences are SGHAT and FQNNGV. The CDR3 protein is CASRTGLAGGTGEQFF. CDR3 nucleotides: TGTGCCAGCAGAACGGGACTAGCGGGAGGCACGGGTGAGCAGTTCTTC.